This entry lists 2 T cell receptor beta chains sequenced from one sample in a study of blood T cell repertoires in COVID-19. The assay was immunoSEQ multiplex PCR, and TCRdb's table has in-frame clones only and misses some. The table lists roughly 340,000 clones, about 90% of them singletons. The material sequenced was peripheral blood. The receptor set was obtained from a young woman who had recovered from COVID-19.

The chain uses TRBV5-1 and TRBJ2-5; the match to TRBD1 covers 8 bases. Germline trimming cut 0 bases from V and 5 bases from J; bases unmatched to any gene: 9. The length of the CDR3 is 16 residues. Germline V gene lookup returns CDR1 SGHRS and CDR2 YFSETQ. The CDR3 is CASSLGLTGVGETQYF. The CDR3 nucleotides are TGCGCCAGCAGCTTGGGACTGACAGGGGTGGGGGAGACCCAGTACTTC.

The chain employs TRBV30 and TRBJ2-6; a possible D gene is TRBD1 (5 bases). Germline CDR1 GTSNPN, CDR2 SVGIG (reference sequence). The CDR3 spans 15 residues. Trimming pared 4 bases from V and 0 bases from J, leaving 10 bases between. The CDR3 reads CAWTGPTSGANVLTF. DNA of the CDR3: TGTGCCTGGACAGGGCCTACCTCTGGGGCCAACGTCCTGACTTTC.